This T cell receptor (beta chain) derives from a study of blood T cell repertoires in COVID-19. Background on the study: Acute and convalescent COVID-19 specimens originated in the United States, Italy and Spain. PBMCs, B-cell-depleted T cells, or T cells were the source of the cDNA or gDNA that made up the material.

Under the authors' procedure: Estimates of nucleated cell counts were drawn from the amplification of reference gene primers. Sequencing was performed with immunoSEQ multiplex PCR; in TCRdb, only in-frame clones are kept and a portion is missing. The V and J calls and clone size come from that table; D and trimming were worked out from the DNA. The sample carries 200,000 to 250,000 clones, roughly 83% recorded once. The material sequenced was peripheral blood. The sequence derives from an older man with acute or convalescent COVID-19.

The CDR3 sequence: CSASAGDVNTEAFF. CDR3 sequence (DNA): TGCAGTGCTAGTGCAGGGGACGTGAACACTGAAGCTTTCTTT. The chain is built from TRBV20-1 and TRBJ1-1; maybe TRBD1 (6 bases). V lost 3 bases and J 0 bases, leaving 11 bases between the germline ends. The CDR3 is 14 amino acids. Per germline, CDR1 DFQATT and CDR2 SNEGSKA (reference sequence).